This entry lists 11 T cell receptor beta chains sequenced from one sample in a study of blood T cell repertoires in COVID-19. TCRdb keeps only in-frame clones here, not all; method: immunoSEQ multiplex PCR. The sample comprises 55,000 to 70,000 clones, around 84% of which are singletons, and approximately 3.7% rests with the top ten. The material sequenced was peripheral blood. The receptors were gathered from a man aged 45-60 years with acute or convalescent COVID-19.

The gene calls are TRBV4-1 and TRBJ2-3; TRBD2 matches 10 bases. Germline V CDR1 and CDR2: MGHRA, YSYEKL. The V segment lost 0 bases and the J segment 4 bases; nucleotides outside the gene matches: 7. The CDR3 spans 17 residues. The CDR3: CASSQESAGGRADTQYF. DNA for the CDR3: TGCGCCAGCAGCCAAGAATCAGCGGGGGGGCGCGCAGATACGCAGTATTTT.

The chain combines TRBV6-5 with TRBJ2-7; D is undetermined. Germline-derived CDR1 and CDR2 are MNHEY and SVGAGI. Trimming took 7 bases from V and 2 from J, leaving 12 bases between them. The length of the CDR3 is 13 residues. CDR3 nucleotides: TGTGCCAGCACACTTGACTTTGCCTACGAGCAGTACTTC. Protein sequence: CASTLDFAYEQYF.

This clone was found a few times. The rearrangement uses TRBV19 and TRBJ1-3; D gene uncertain. CDR1 is LNHDA and CDR2 is SQIVND in the germline V gene (reference sequence). CDR3 length: 15 residues. Trimming took 6 bases from V and 4 from J, leaving 16 bases between them. This CDR3 reads CASRVFGSTGNTIYF. DNA of the CDR3: TGTGCCAGTAGAGTTTTCGGGAGTACCGGAAACACCATATATTTT.

The chain carries TRBV2 and TRBJ1-1; D might be TRBD1 (5 bases). V lost 3 bases and J 8 bases, leaving 10 bases between the germline ends. Germline V CDR1 and CDR2: SNHLY, FYNNEI. The CDR3 contains 12 residues. CDR3 nucleotides: TGTGCCAGCAGTGAGTGGCAGGGAGAAGCTTTCTTT. Its translation is CASSEWQGEAFF.

J is TRBJ1-2 and V is TRBV6-2 or TRBV6-3; D is ambiguous. Germline-derived CDR1 and CDR2 are MNHEY and SVGEGT. Trimming left V 4 bases short and J 4 bases short, with 10 bases between. The CDR3 is made up of 13 amino acids. The CDR3 region has the DNA TGTGCCAGCAGTTTGCCCCTCGGCTATGGCTACACCTTC. Its protein product is CASSLPLGYGYTF.

The chain joins TRBV11-3 to TRBJ1-1, with 7 bases identical to TRBD1. Per germline, CDR1 SGHNT and CDR2 YENEEA. The CDR3 extends over 15 amino acids. The ends lost 4 bases at V and 3 bases at J; junction bases unmatched: 8. The CDR3 nucleotides are TGTGCCAGCAGCTCGACGACAGGGCTCGACACTGAAGCTTTCTTT. This encodes CASSSTTGLDTEAFF.

The gene calls are TRBV4-1 and TRBJ1-4; 8 bases are a match to TRBD1. Germline loops: CDR1 MGHRA, CDR2 YSYEKL. The CDR3 consists of 14 residues. Trimming at V came to 8 bases and at J to 4 bases, leaving 6 bases not matched to a gene. This chain's CDR3 is CASSVTGVNEKLFF. The CDR3 nucleotides read TGCGCCAGCTCAGTGACAGGGGTTAATGAAAAACTGTTTTTT.

This chain connects TRBV7-9 to TRBJ2-3, with 12 positions matching TRBD2. The CDR3 length is 16 residues. With V trimmed by 5 bases and J by 1 base, 4 bases remained unmatched. From germline, CDR1 is SEHNR and CDR2 FQNEAQ (reference sequence). In DNA, the CDR3 is TGTGCCAGCAGCCTAAGGACTAGCGGGGGCACAGATACGCAGTATTTT. This gives the protein CASSLRTSGGTDTQYF.

The rearrangement joins TRBV7-3 to TRBJ1-2, with D possibly being TRBD1 (5 bases). Germline-derived CDR1 and CDR2 are SGHTA and FQGTGA. The length of the CDR3 is 15 residues. Trimming pared 5 bases from V and 3 bases from J, leaving 16 bases between. CDR3 region: CASSPGSGRDYGYTF. In nucleotides, the CDR3 is TGTGCCAGCAGCCCCGGTTCGGGCAGGGACTATGGCTACACCTTC.

Only a few counts were recorded for this clone. This rearrangement joins TRBV30 to TRBJ1-2; the match to TRBD1 covers 8 bases. The germline gives CDR1 GTSNPN, CDR2 SVGIG (reference sequence). The CDR3 covers 14 residues. V trimming: 7 bases; J trimming: 7 bases; junction bases outside the gene matches: 14. CDR3 region: CAFLIRSRGLGYTF. The CDR3 DNA sequence: TGTGCCTTCCTAATACGGTCCAGGGGGCTTGGCTACACCTTC.

The chain combines TRBV6-6 with TRBJ2-1; 10 bases align to TRBD1. Germline trimming cut 6 bases from V and 15 bases from J; bases unmatched to any gene: 8. CDR3 length: 12 amino acids. Germline V gene sequence: CDR1 MNHNY, CDR2 SVGAGI (reference sequence). This chain's CDR3 is CASRPGTGVGFF. CDR3 bases: TGTGCCAGCAGACCGGGGACAGGGGTGGGGTTCTTC.